The present TCR beta chain was sequenced within a study of OX40 agonist ivuxolimab in advanced cancers. Across the study: The study reported partial responses in three patients: one hepatocellular carcinoma, two cutaneous melanoma.

General study findings and limits: More expanded clones were seen, on average, in CD8+ T cells than in CD4+. The work left the antigen specificity of expanded peripheral T cells undetermined.

Worth noting for this clone: The antigen is not known.

Data came from immunoSEQ multiplex PCR; TCRdb stores just in-frame clones and leaves some out. The table has roughly 26,000 clones, roughly 90% seen once. This CDR3 is built from 16 residues. V was clipped by 6 bases and J by 4 bases; unmatched bases: 7. The germline CDR1 and CDR2 sequences are MNHEY and SMNVEV (reference sequence). The material was CD4+ or CD8+ T cells sorted from blood, obtained in a trial of the OX40 agonist ivuxolimab. The receptor's source is an adult with an advanced solid tumor such as melanoma, head and neck, liver or kidney cancer. J is TRBJ1-6 and V is TRBV27; 9 nucleotides line up with TRBD1. The CDR3 region has the DNA TGTGCCAGCAGCGAAACAGGGGGCGCGTATAATTCACCCCTCCACTTT. Its translation: CASSETGGAYNSPLHF.